The sample holds a few counts of the clone carrying this T cell receptor (beta chain). The antigen remains unidentified. Study results and caveats: The larger-cohort validation was restricted to a single TCR beta V-J rearrangement rather than whole repertoires.

Germline-derived CDR1 and CDR2 are LNHNV and YYDKDF (reference sequence). The CDR3 covers 17 residues. The J segment lost 5 bases and the V segment lost 1 base, leaving 11 bases of the junction unmatched. Semi-nested PCR with Nested Universal Primer A followed constant-region reverse priming of full-length variable regions. In TCRdb, the 5' RACE reads were re-called with MiXCR into one record per CDR3 protein. The data hold roughly 54,000 distinct CDR3 sequences, with approximately 17% observed a single time. This clonotype was sampled from a female donor with breast cancer. V usage is TRBV15 and J usage is TRBJ2-1, with TRBD2 identical over 7 bases. Input material: naive CD4+ T cells sorted from blood. Subset meaning: naive CD4+ T cells, CD4+CD45RA+CD25-. CDR3 in amino acids: CATSRGPLAVSHNEQFF. CDR3 DNA sequence: TGTGCCACCAGCAGAGGCCCGCTAGCGGTTAGTCACAATGAGCAGTTCTTC. Full variable domain (missing parts from reference TRBV15 and TRBJ2-1): DAMVIQNPRYQVTQFGKPVTLSCSQTLNHNVMYWYQQKSSQAPKLLFHYYDKDFNNEADTPDNFQSRRPNTSFCFLDIRSPGLGDTAMYLCATSRGPLAVSHNEQFFGPGTRLTVL.